A selection of T cell receptor beta chains follows, all from one sample in a study of graft-versus-host responses after intestinal transplantation. No antigens are known for them. Libraries were prepared by immunoSEQ multiplex PCR; TCRdb keeps only in-frame clonotypes and omits some of them. Here the sample spans tens of thousands of clones, 85% to 95% being singletons. Source: unstimulated CD8+ T cells sorted from spleen or lymph node cells, taken before intestinal transplant. The receptors originated from a human donor who received an intestinal transplant. Both conserved end residues are part of each CDR3.

v_gene	j_gene	CDR3aa
TRBV7-6	TRBJ2-2	CASSSVLGKDGELFF
TRBV6-5	TRBJ1-2	CASSYSRGGGYTF
TRBV19	TRBJ2-7	CASSGPRRGILLLNEQYF
TRBV6-1	TRBJ2-7	CASSTSSYEQYF
TRBV13	TRBJ2-5	CASSQAETQYF
TRBV28	TRBJ2-7	CASSLYSGESSYEQYF
TRBV13	TRBJ2-3	CATFQSEGGSDTQYF
TRBV6-1	TRBJ2-5	CASSETSGGQETQYF
TRBV7-2	TRBJ2-3	CASSPDRVWTDTQYF
TRBV4-1	TRBJ2-2	CASSQGLDTGELFF
TRBV9	TRBJ2-2	CASSAGTGEANTGELFF
TRBV5-6	TRBJ2-2	CASSLTRTGELFF
TRBV10-3	TRBJ1-1	CAISEGRVPTEAFF
TRBV14	TRBJ1-2	CASSPDTNYGYTF
TRBV29-1	TRBJ2-3	CSVARSTDTQYF
TRBV28	TRBJ1-2	CASTDRDYGYTF
TRBV27	TRBJ2-5	CASSFSGRGETQYF
TRBV19	TRBJ2-7	CASSPGLASYEQYF
TRBV4-1	TRBJ2-1	CASSQAGGGGNEQFF
TRBV29-1	TRBJ2-7	CSVGYSGVYEQYF
TRBV7-3	TRBJ2-7	CASSLSGSGEQYF
TRBV5-6	TRBJ2-1	CASSPGTGSQFF
TRBV27	TRBJ2-7	CASSLQGSYEQYF
TRBV4-1	TRBJ2-7	CASSQVSPGTYEQYF
TRBV6-5	TRBJ1-3	CASSYSMSPGNTIYF
TRBV6-5	TRBJ2-1	CASSYSRERPYNEQFF
TRBV4-1	TRBJ2-2	CASSLKFMVAGERTGELFF
TRBV19	TRBJ2-3	CASIGPSGSTDTQYF
TRBV29-1	.	CSVDYWREGRYEQYF
TRBV9	TRBJ1-2	CASSVGGFGGYTF
TRBV5-1	TRBJ1-1	CASSHGTANTEAFF
TRBV9	TRBJ2-7	CASSPGQGASEQYF
TRBV4-1	TRBJ2-7	CASSRFWWHYEQYF
TRBV2	TRBJ1-6	CASSEDRQGMSYNSPLHF
TRBV4-1	TRBJ1-2	CASSQDQTAGDYGYTF
TRBV7-9	TRBJ2-7	CASSDESYEQYF
TRBV5-6	TRBJ2-3	CASSLQSFGDLFTDTQYF